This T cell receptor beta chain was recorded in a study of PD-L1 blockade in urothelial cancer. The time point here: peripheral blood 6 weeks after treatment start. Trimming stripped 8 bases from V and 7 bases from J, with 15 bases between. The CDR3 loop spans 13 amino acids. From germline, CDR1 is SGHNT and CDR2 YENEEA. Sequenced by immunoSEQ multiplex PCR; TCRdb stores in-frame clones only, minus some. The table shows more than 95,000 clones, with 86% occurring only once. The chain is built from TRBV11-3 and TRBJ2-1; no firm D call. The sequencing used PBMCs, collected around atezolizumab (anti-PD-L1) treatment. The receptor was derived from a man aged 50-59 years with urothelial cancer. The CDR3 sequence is CASALGLVNEQFF. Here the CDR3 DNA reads TGTGCCAGCGCCCTGGGCTTAGTAAATGAGCAGTTCTTC.